These T cell receptor beta chains were read from a single sample in a study of T cell repertoires in cytomegalovirus infection. TCRdb processed the reads anew with MiXCR; each CDR3 protein has one entry. The repertoire holds under 500,000 distinct CDR3 sequences, about two fifths seen once, with 35% to 50% in the top ten. These receptors' antigens are unknown. Sequencing used cultured PBMCs, obtained from culture after CMV antigen stimulation. Every receptor here comes from a human donor in good health (CMV status not recorded). Some clones in this sample may be carry-over from other donors' samples. Both conserved end residues are part of each CDR3. D genes are given only for firm matches. Clone size appears in some rows only: once, few, many, or a class for an expanded clone.

J,size,D,V,CDR3,DNA
TRBJ2-5,few,-,TRBV6-1,CASSHAPAANIQETQYF,TGTGCCAGCAGTCATGCCCCGGCAGCGAACATCCAAGAGACCCAGTACTTC
TRBJ1-2,-,-,TRBV7-6,CASSQSQGSYGYTF,TGTGCCAGCAGCCAGTCCCAGGGTAGCTATGGCTACACCTTC
TRBJ1-2,few,TRBD1,TRBV27,CASSFLGTDNYGYTF,TGTGCCAGCAGTTTTCTTGGGACAGACAACTATGGCTACACCTTC
TRBJ2-3,-,-,TRBV15,CATSRGAAGSGTDTQYF,TGTGCCACCAGCAGAGGCGCCGCGGGGTCTGGCACAGATACGCAGTATTTT
TRBJ2-3,few,-,TRBV7-6,CASSPPMAGTDTQYF,TGTGCCAGCAGCCCACCCATGGCGGGAACAGATACGCAGTATTTT
TRBJ2-1,few,TRBD2,TRBV4-3,CASSQASSGAHNEQFF,TGCGCCAGCAGCCAAGCTTCCAGCGGGGCGCACAATGAGCAGTTCTTC
TRBJ1-6,-,-,TRBV7-6,CASSVQGYSPLHF,TGTGCCAGCAGCGTACAGGGTTACTCACCCCTCCACTTT
TRBJ2-1,-,TRBD2,TRBV20-1,CSASSPASGGNEQFF,TGCAGTGCTAGTTCCCCGGCTAGCGGGGGGAATGAGCAGTTCTTC
TRBJ1-1,once,-,TRBV12-3/TRBV12-4,CASSRLGHTLNTEAFF,TGTGCCAGCAGTCGACTTGGACACACCTTGAACACTGAAGCTTTCTTT
TRBJ2-4,-,TRBD2,TRBV6-2/TRBV6-3,CASSYSGLAAKNIQYF,TGTGCCAGCAGTTACTCAGGACTAGCGGCTAAAAACATTCAGTACTTC
TRBJ1-2,few,-,TRBV28,CASSFLDRRLYGYTF,TGTGCCAGCAGTTTCTTGGACAGACGGCTCTATGGCTACACCTTC
TRBJ2-3,-,-,TRBV11-3,CASSLDPDSTDTQYF,TGTGCCAGCAGCTTAGACCCGGACTCCACAGATACGCAGTATTTT
TRBJ2-1,-,-,TRBV20-1,CSARRGGPWGEQFF,TGCAGTGCTAGGAGAGGAGGGCCCTGGGGTGAGCAGTTCTTC
TRBJ1-1,-,-,TRBV19,CASSIIGDTEAFF,TGTGCCAGTAGTATCATTGGGGACACTGAAGCTTTCTTT
TRBJ2-2,-,-,TRBV19,CASSIERTRKTGELFF,TGTGCCAGTAGTATAGAGCGGACCAGGAAAACCGGGGAGCTGTTTTTT
TRBJ2-7,-,-,TRBV7-2,CASSLFGSADEQYF,TGTGCCAGCAGCTTATTCGGTAGCGCCGACGAGCAGTACTTC